The T cell receptor (beta chain) under discussion was sequenced for a study of regulatory T cells. Whole-study findings and limits: In CD3G-deficient patients, conventional CD4+ T cells were enriched for hydrophobic CDR3 residues at positions 6 and 7.

Every patient with CD3G deficiency had evidence of autoimmunity. Patients aged 2 to 39 years had fewer naive T cells. CD4+ cells were sorted into CD25-high CD127-low regulatory cells and CD25-low CD127-high conventional cells. Amplification used 52 TRBV primers and 13 TRBJ primers. The protocol was immunoSEQ multiplex PCR, while the TCRdb copy is restricted to in-frame clones and leaves out a portion. In the table there are about 35,000 clones, around nine tenths of which are singletons. Comment on this clone: Its specificity is unknown.

This CDR3 is 15 amino acids long. Germline CDR1 and CDR2: MNHNY and SVGAGI (reference sequence). With V trimmed by 5 bases and J by 4 bases, 8 bases remained unmatched. The genes are TRBV6-6 and TRBJ1-5, with 7 bases identical to TRBD1. The sequence was obtained from a person in their late teens or twenties with CD3G deficiency. Sequencing was performed on conventional CD4+ T cells sorted from blood. CDR3 sequence (DNA): TGTGCCAGCAGTACCCAGGGGGGGGCAAATCAGCCCCAGCATTTT. As protein: CASSTQGGANQPQHF.